The next 22 T cell receptor beta chains were all read from a single sample in a study of T cells in Graves' hyperthyroidism and ophthalmopathy. The investigators amplified TCR beta CDR3 regions from RNA transcripts. Using the HTBI primer set, a first-round RT-PCR was run on the TCR CDR3. MiXCR was run by TCRdb on the multiplex PCR reads, yielding one entry per CDR3 protein. The data contain under 400,000 distinct CDR3 sequences, approximately 13% of them singletons. Sequencing used blood. Every receptor here comes from a woman aged 60-75 years with Graves' hyperthyroidism.

This clonotype was detected ten times or more. This chain links TRBV3-1 with TRBJ1-2; unclear D gene. The CDR3 consists of 14 residues. Germline V lookup: CDR1 LGHDT, CDR2 YNNKEL (reference sequence). With 3 bases removed from V and 1 base from J, the gap between germline ends came to 9 bases. The chain's CDR3 is CASSHSGDNYGYTF. CDR3 bases: TGTGCCAGCAGCCATTCAGGAGATAACTATGGCTACACCTTC. Variable domain in full (rest from reference TRBV3-1 and TRBJ1-2): DTAVSQTPKYLVTQMGNDKSIKCEQNLGHDTMYWYKQDSKKFLKIMFSYNNKELIINETVPNRFSPKSPDKAHLNLHINSLELGDSAVYFCASSHSGDNYGYTFGSGTRLTVV.

This clonotype was seen many times. This rearrangement joins TRBV7-9 to TRBJ2-3; D is ambiguous. Germline values: CDR1 SEHNR, CDR2 FQNEAQ (reference sequence). V dropped 1 base and J dropped 6 bases, with 14 bases sitting between them. There are 15 residues in the CDR3. The CDR3 loop is CASSLGYGWDDTQYF. CDR3 in DNA: TGTGCCAGCAGCTTAGGTTACGGATGGGATGATACGCAGTATTTT.

There are a few counts of this clonotype. This chain joins TRBV15 and TRBJ1-1, with 7 bases matching TRBD1. The V gene end was trimmed by 0 bases and the J gene end by 2 bases; junction bases not matched to a gene: 6. The germline V gene encodes CDR1 LNHNV and CDR2 YYDKDF (reference sequence). The CDR3 spans 16 residues. The CDR3 region is CATSRDPTGINTEAFF. In DNA form, the CDR3 reads TGTGCCACCAGCAGAGACCCGACAGGGATTAACACTGAAGCTTTCTTT.

To note about this clonotype: A much larger clone sits a single nucleotide away, making a read error possible. The CDR3 loop is CASSLTSGGLHNEQFF. CDR3 in DNA: TGTGCCAGCAGCTTAACGTCGGGAGGCCTTCACAATGAGCAGTTCTTC. This rearrangement joins TRBV11-1 to TRBJ2-1, with 7 bases lining up with TRBD2. V gave up 2 bases and J gave up 5 bases; unmatched junction bases: 9. Germline V gene sequence: CDR1 SGHAT, CDR2 FQDESV (reference sequence). The CDR3 is 16 residues long.

This clonotype was seen at least ten times. V usage is TRBV11-3 and J usage is TRBJ2-5, with TRBD2 matching over 9 bases. Germline CDR1 SGHNT, CDR2 YENEEA. The CDR3 runs 16 residues. V gave up 5 bases and J gave up 1 base; unmatched junction bases: 8. DNA of the CDR3: TGTGCCAGCAGCCCCCGTGGCGGGAGGGCCCAAGAGACCCAGTACTTC. As protein: CASSPRGGRAQETQYF.

This chain links TRBV14 with TRBJ2-7; unclear D gene. Deletions cut 2 bases from V and 7 bases from J, with 12 bases between. CDR3 size: 13 residues. The germline CDR1 and CDR2 sequences are SGHDN and FVKESK. The CDR3 coding sequence is TGTGCCAGCAGCCAATTTTTAGAGGAAGAGCAGTACTTC. This codes for CASSQFLEEEQYF.

The genes are TRBV6-2 or TRBV6-3 and TRBJ1-2; 8 bases align to TRBD1. CDR1 and CDR2 from the germline V gene are MNHEY and SVGEGT. The CDR3 loop spans 12 amino acids. V shed 6 bases and J 6 bases; nucleotides not matched to a gene: 3. The CDR3 DNA reads TGTGCCAGCAGGACAGGGGAAGATGGCTACACCTTC. Its translation is CASRTGEDGYTF.

A remark on this clonotype: A much more abundant neighbour one base away suggests this may be a read error. V is TRBV6-1 and J is TRBJ2-7; D tentatively reads TRBD1 or TRBD2 (5 bases each). The germline CDR1 and CDR2 sequences are MNHNS and SASEGT. The CDR3 sequence is 11 residues long. The CDR3 protein is CATPGAYKQYF. CDR3 coding DNA: TGTGCCACCCCCGGGGCCTACAAGCAGTACTTC.

This clonotype was observed at least ten times. The chain links TRBV28 to TRBJ2-2; perhaps TRBD1 as D (5 bases). The V end lost 5 bases, the J end lost 1 base, and 8 bases lay between the germline ends. The CDR3 has 14 residues. Germline loops: CDR1 MDHEN, CDR2 SYDVKM. The CDR3 is CASSETGNTGELFF. The CDR3 DNA is TGTGCCAGCAGTGAAACAGGGAACACCGGGGAGCTGTTTTTT.

This clonotype was recorded a few times. The chain joins TRBV19 to TRBJ2-1; D call uncertain. The germline V and J ends were trimmed by 0 bases and 0 bases, with 6 bases remaining between them. The CDR3 is made up of 15 amino acids. From germline, CDR1 is LNHDA and CDR2 SQIVND (reference sequence). The CDR3 here is CASSIEGSSYNEQFF. The CDR3, as DNA: TGTGCCAGTAGTATAGAGGGCAGCTCCTACAATGAGCAGTTCTTC.

This clonotype was picked up a small number of times. This rearrangement joins TRBV29-1 to TRBJ1-1; possibly TRBD1 for D (6 bases). Germline V CDR1 and CDR2: SQVTM, ANQGSEA. V was shortened by 7 bases and J by 2 bases, with 14 bases between the two germline ends. This CDR3 spans 13 amino acids. This CDR3 is CSGSRTDNTEAFF. CDR3 bases: TGCAGCGGAAGTCGGACAGATAACACTGAAGCTTTCTTT.

In its sample, this clonotype was seen a few times. The rearrangement joins TRBV7-8 to TRBJ2-7, with TRBD1 as a possible D gene (5 bases). Trimming took 0 bases from V and 1 from J, leaving 19 bases between them. CDR1 is SGHVS, CDR2 FQNEAQ, per germline. CDR3 length: 18 residues. CDR3 sequence: CASSLAIRVAGSSYEQYF. CDR3 DNA: TGTGCCAGCAGCTTAGCGATCAGGGTGGCAGGGTCATCCTACGAGCAGTACTTC.

The sample holds many counts of this clonotype. The chain has TRBV12-3 or TRBV12-4 and TRBJ2-7, with 11 positions matching TRBD1. With 3 bases clipped from V and 0 bases from J, the junction kept 1 base outside the gene matches. The CDR3 length is 15 residues. CDR3 amino acids: CASSFGTGGSYEQYF. The CDR3 DNA sequence: TGTGCCAGCAGTTTTGGGACAGGGGGCTCCTACGAGCAGTACTTC.

This clonotype was counted at least ten times. The chain carries TRBV12-3 or TRBV12-4 and TRBJ2-1, with 10 bases matching TRBD2. This CDR3 is built from 16 residues. Trimming took 6 bases from V and 3 from J; bases not matched to a gene: 8. The CDR3 region is CASSTQLAGNYNEQFF. CDR3 coding DNA: TGTGCCAGCAGCACTCAACTAGCGGGAAACTACAATGAGCAGTTCTTC.

On this clonotype itself: One junction end disagrees with the germline gene, perhaps due to a read error. The chain recombines TRBV28 with TRBJ2-4; tentatively, D is TRBD2 (7 bases). The CDR3 has 18 residues. Per germline, CDR1 MDHEN and CDR2 SYDVKM. CDR3 coding DNA: TGTGCCAGCAGCCCATGGGGGCCTAGCGGATTAGCCAAAAACATACAGTACTTC. This codes for CASSPWGPSGLAKNIQYF.

The chain is built from TRBV20-1 and TRBJ2-7; TRBD2 matches at 12 bases. Trimming at V came to 5 bases and at J to 2 bases, leaving 4 bases not matched to a gene. Germline V gene lookup returns CDR1 DFQATT and CDR2 SNEGSKA (reference sequence). The CDR3 contains 14 residues. The CDR3 reads CSASRLAGAYEQYF. DNA of the CDR3: TGCAGTGCTTCAAGACTAGCGGGAGCCTACGAGCAGTACTTC.

J is TRBJ2-1 and V is TRBV4-1, with D maybe TRBD2 (5 bases). V gave up 0 bases and J gave up 12 bases, with 15 bases separating them. The CDR3 extends over 14 amino acids. Germline CDR1 reads MGHRA; CDR2 reads YSYEKL. The CDR3 sequence is CASSQDQRLDRQFF. The CDR3 bases are TGCGCCAGCAGCCAAGATCAGCGGCTAGACCGGCAGTTCTTC.

The V call is TRBV5-1, the J call TRBJ1-3; D is possibly TRBD1 (5 bases). The CDR3 sequence is 14 residues long. V lost 5 bases to trimming and J lost 0 bases, with 9 bases between them. Germline CDR1 and CDR2: SGHRS and YFSETQ. CDR3 amino acids: CASSPGTSGNTIYF. The DNA of the CDR3 is TGCGCCAGCAGTCCAGGGACCTCTGGAAACACCATATATTTT.

The chain couples TRBV30 to TRBJ2-1, with 10 bases that match TRBD2. Germline V gene sequence: CDR1 GTSNPN, CDR2 SVGIG (reference sequence). CDR3 length equals 13 residues. J was trimmed by 9 bases and V by 3 bases; bases with no gene match: 5. DNA of the CDR3: TGTGCCTGGAGCCTAGCGGGAGCCGGTGAGCAGTTCTTC. It yields the protein CAWSLAGAGEQFF.

The chain employs TRBV10-3 and TRBJ2-3; tentatively, D is TRBD1 (6 bases). Germline V gene data show CDR1 as ENHRY and CDR2 as SYGVKD. The CDR3 extends over 12 amino acids. Trimming cost V 10 bases and J 2 bases, with 10 bases left between them. Here the CDR3 reads CATRDNTDTQYF. The DNA for the CDR3 is TGTGCCACCAGGGACAACACAGATACGCAGTATTTT.

In its sample, this clonotype was seen many times. The rearrangement joins TRBV12-3 or TRBV12-4 to TRBJ2-3; 7 nucleotides line up with TRBD2. V lost 5 bases and J lost 4; bases outside the gene matches: 12. CDR3 size: 16 residues. Here the CDR3 reads CASSAYSGEFPDTQYF. The CDR3 DNA reads TGTGCCAGCAGTGCCTACAGCGGGGAGTTCCCAGATACGCAGTATTTT.

There are many counts of this clonotype. The J gene is TRBJ2-7, the V gene TRBV2; 7 bases fit TRBD2. V gave up 2 bases and J gave up 4 bases; unmatched junction bases: 11. Germline CDR1 and CDR2: SNHLY and FYNNEI. The CDR3 is 16 residues long. The CDR3 here is CASSEIFWEGQYEQYF. DNA of the CDR3: TGTGCCAGCAGTGAAATATTCTGGGAGGGCCAGTACGAGCAGTACTTC. Full variable domain (rest looked up from reference TRBV2 and TRBJ2-7): EPEVTQTPSHQVTQMGQEVILRCVPISNHLYFYWYRQILGQKVEFLVSFYNNEISEKSEIFDDQFSVERPDGSNFTLKIRSTKLEDSAMYFCASSEIFWEGQYEQYFGPGTRLTVT.